The 5 T cell receptor beta chains given below trace back to one sample, sequenced in a study of blood T cell repertoires in COVID-19. Profiling relied on immunoSEQ multiplex PCR, and the TCRdb table lists in-frame clones only, not all of them. The table shows just under 70,000 clones, with approximately 90% occurring only once. Material: peripheral blood. These receptors all come from a man aged 25-45 years with acute or convalescent COVID-19.

This clone was observed a few times. The chain recombines TRBV10-3 with TRBJ2-1; 8 positions agree with TRBD2. CDR3 size: 15 residues. Germline CDR1 reads ENHRY; CDR2 reads SYGVKD. Germline trimming cut 10 bases from V and 5 bases from J; bases unmatched to any gene: 13. The CDR3 coding sequence is TGTGCCACCTTCCGGGGACAACTAGCGGACAATGAGCAGTTCTTC. This codes for CATFRGQLADNEQFF.

The chain carries TRBV7-3 and TRBJ2-5; D perhaps matches TRBD2 (6 bases). CDR1 SGHTA and CDR2 FQGTGA come from the germline V gene. The CDR3 length is 14 residues. Trimming pared 4 bases from V and 1 base from J, leaving 10 bases between. CDR3 sequence reads: CASSSPGLQETQYF. The CDR3, as DNA: TGTGCCAGCAGCTCCCCGGGACTCCAAGAGACCCAGTACTTC.

This chain joins TRBV7-2 and TRBJ2-7, with D tentatively TRBD1 (6 bases). The CDR3 consists of 15 residues. The V gene lost 6 bases and the J gene lost 3 bases, with 18 bases spanning the gap. In germline, CDR1 is SGHTA, CDR2 FQGNSA. The CDR3 here is CASRKGHQSFYEQYF. In DNA, the CDR3 is TGTGCCAGCAGAAAGGGACACCAATCCTTCTACGAGCAGTACTTC.

V and J are TRBV7-2 and TRBJ1-5; 10 positions agree with TRBD1. Germline V gene data show CDR1 as SGHTA and CDR2 as FQGNSA. V shed 5 bases, J shed 4 bases, and the junction held 5 bases outside the gene matches. The CDR3 loop spans 15 amino acids. The CDR3 nucleotides read TGTGCCAGCAGCAGGACAGGGGGTGGAAATCAGCCCCAGCATTTT. Translation gives CASSRTGGGNQPQHF.

A few counts support this clone. V and J are TRBV30 and TRBJ1-5; no reliable D call. Germline CDR1 reads GTSNPN; CDR2 reads SVGIG (reference sequence). The CDR3 spans 13 residues. Trimming removed 2 bases at V and 6 bases at J, with 11 bases between. CDR3 in amino acids: CAWSFEAAQPQHF. CDR3 bases: TGTGCCTGGAGTTTTGAGGCGGCTCAGCCCCAGCATTTT.